This T cell receptor beta chain was captured in a study of blood T cells in healthy people across ages. General study findings and limits: Naive CD4+ cells and diversity were both higher in long-lived donors than in aged donors.

This clonotype has just one count. Its antigen remains unknown. Germline CDR1 and CDR2: MNHEY and SVGEGT. J was trimmed by 8 bases and V by 10 bases; bases with no gene match: 7. This CDR3 has 12 amino acids. A second PCR, run for about 6 to 12 cycles, used a sample-barcoded 5' primer plus a J-beta primer mix. Sequencing of every sample gave 2.5 million or more CDR3-containing paired-end reads. Each CDR3 protein is one row after TCRdb ran MiXCR on the 5' RACE reads. This sample has hundreds of thousands of distinct CDR3 sequences, with 45% to 70% found just once. The specimen was blood. The J gene is TRBJ2-1, the V gene TRBV6-2 or TRBV6-3; 8 bases are shared with TRBD1. The receptor comes from a man aged 40-55 years in good health. The CDR3 DNA sequence: TGTGCCACCCGGGACAGGATCGATGAGCAGTTCTTC. The encoded protein is CATRDRIDEQFF.